This T cell receptor beta chain was sequenced during a study of shared clonotypes between healthy human individuals. Findings of the study overall: Clonotype sharing among donors was thought likely to change with sequencing depth.

Data came from immunoSEQ multiplex PCR; TCRdb stores just in-frame clones and leaves some out. The repertoire holds a few million clones, roughly 93% seen once, with 0.39% in the top ten. As concerns this clone: Its antigen remains unidentified.

The receptor comes from a young man in good health. Some clones in this sample may be carry-over from other donors' samples. Sequencing was carried out using naive CD4+ T cells from PBMCs. Subset here: CD45RA+ positively selected.

The CDR3 spells CASSQQGYNTGELFF. CDR3 coding DNA: TGCGCCAGCAGCCAACAGGGGTACAACACCGGGGAGCTGTTTTTT. The J gene is TRBJ2-2, the V gene TRBV4-1; possibly TRBD1 for D (6 bases). Germline CDR1 is MGHRA and CDR2 is YSYEKL. This CDR3 is built from 15 residues. The V and J ends lost 2 bases and 2 bases respectively, with 9 bases between them.